What follows are 27 T cell receptor beta chains derived from one specimen sequenced in a study of identical twins. TCRdb re-called the 5' RACE reads through MiXCR, storing one row per CDR3 protein. This sample has roughly 220,000 distinct CDR3 sequences, with 5% to 7% found just once. These data were likewise used in another study, on T cells expressing NK-cell markers.

The sample taken for sequencing was CD8+ T cells sorted from blood. These receptor sequences come from a young woman in good health.

This clonotype came up a few times. The chain has TRBV7-6 and TRBJ2-7; a possible D gene is TRBD1 (5 bases). This CDR3 is 13 amino acids long. Germline CDR1 and CDR2: SGHVS and FNYEAQ. The V and J ends lost 4 bases and 2 bases respectively, with 9 bases between them. CDR3: CASSSDSPYEQYF. In DNA, the CDR3 is TGTGCCAGCAGCTCAGACAGCCCCTACGAGCAGTACTTC.

Many counts were recorded for this clonotype. This rearrangement joins TRBV12-3 or TRBV12-4 to TRBJ2-7, with D tentatively TRBD2 (6 bases). V was cut by 6 bases and J by 3 bases, with 18 bases left in between. This CDR3 is built from 15 residues. Here the CDR3 DNA reads TGTGCCAGCAGCCCTCGGAGGGGTCAGAGCTACGAGCAGTACTTC. This sequence encodes CASSPRRGQSYEQYF.

The rearrangement links TRBV5-6 to TRBJ2-2; tentatively, D is TRBD2 (6 bases). The CDR3 is 15 amino acids. The V gene's germline CDR1 is SGHDT and CDR2 YYEEEE. The germline V and J ends were trimmed by 2 bases and 3 bases, with 11 bases remaining between them. The CDR3 sequence is CASSFRGVDTGELFF. In DNA form, the CDR3 reads TGTGCCAGCAGCTTTCGCGGGGTCGACACCGGGGAGCTGTTTTTT.

This chain joins TRBV11-2 and TRBJ2-7; tentative D call: TRBD2 (5 bases). This CDR3 region has 12 residues. Between the trimmed V and J ends, which lost 6 bases and 11 bases, there was a span of 17 bases. Germline V lookup: CDR1 SGHAT, CDR2 FQNNGV. The CDR3 protein is CASRSTPAVEYF. The CDR3 DNA is TGTGCCAGCAGAAGTACCCCAGCGGTGGAGTACTTC.

This clonotype occurred a few times. The V gene is TRBV27, the J gene TRBJ2-5; maybe TRBD1 (6 bases). Germline assignment: CDR1 MNHEY and CDR2 SMNVEV (reference sequence). V was clipped by 6 bases and J by 3 bases, with 8 bases between them. The CDR3 covers 12 residues. The CDR3 is CASRGQKETQYF. The CDR3 DNA reads TGTGCCAGCAGAGGACAGAAAGAGACCCAGTACTTC.

This clonotype was picked up a small number of times. The V call is TRBV27, the J call TRBJ2-7, with D perhaps matching TRBD2 (6 bases). Germline CDR1 and CDR2: MNHEY and SMNVEV (reference sequence). The CDR3 sequence is 14 residues long. V was clipped by 5 bases and J by 4 bases, with 15 bases between them. This CDR3 reads CASSTSGTQYEQYF. For the CDR3, the DNA is TGTGCCAGCAGTACCTCCGGGACTCAATACGAGCAGTACTTC.

This clonotype was observed many times. V is TRBV2 and J is TRBJ2-5, with D uncertain. The CDR3 extends over 16 amino acids. The germline V gene encodes CDR1 SNHLY and CDR2 FYNNEI. Between the trimmed V and J ends, which lost 8 bases and 1 base, there was a span of 20 bases. The CDR3 region is CASSWAIGHSQETQYF. The CDR3 region has the DNA TGTGCCAGCTCCTGGGCTATCGGTCACTCCCAAGAGACCCAGTACTTC.

This rearrangement joins TRBV27 to TRBJ2-7; TRBD2 matches at 10 bases. This CDR3 spans 15 amino acids. Germline loops: CDR1 MNHEY, CDR2 SMNVEV (reference sequence). V gave up 5 bases and J gave up 4 bases; unmatched junction bases: 8. CDR3 sequence: CASSMGTSANYEQYF. CDR3 DNA: TGTGCCAGCAGTATGGGGACTAGCGCGAATTACGAGCAGTACTTC.

This clonotype was counted at least ten times. The chain employs TRBV6-5 and TRBJ2-7, with 8 bases lining up with TRBD1. CDR1 and CDR2 from the germline V gene are MNHEY and SVGAGI. The ends lost 5 bases at V and 6 bases at J; junction bases unmatched: 3. The CDR3 is 12 amino acids. Written as DNA, the CDR3 is TGTGCCAGCAGTCCTGGACAGGGCGAGCAGTACTTC. Its protein product is CASSPGQGEQYF.

This clonotype was seen a few times. The chain employs TRBV11-2 and TRBJ2-1, with 12 bases fitting TRBD2. The germline V gene has CDR1 SGHAT and CDR2 FQNNGV. This CDR3 contains 19 residues. The V and J ends lost 0 bases and 1 base, in that order; junction bases with no gene match: 7. The DNA of the CDR3 is TGTGCCAGCAGCTTAGATTGGACTAGCGGGGAGAATTCCTACAATGAGCAGTTCTTC. Protein: CASSLDWTSGENSYNEQFF.

This clonotype was detected ten times or more. V and J are TRBV27 and TRBJ1-1; a weak D match, TRBD1 (6 bases). CDR3 length: 12 amino acids. V lost 6 bases and J 1 base, leaving 6 bases between the germline ends. Germline loops: CDR1 MNHEY, CDR2 SMNVEV (reference sequence). This chain's CDR3 is CASRQGNTEAFF. The CDR3 DNA reads as TGTGCCAGCAGACAGGGGAACACTGAAGCTTTCTTT.

This clonotype appeared a few times. The chain combines TRBV12-3 or TRBV12-4 with TRBJ1-4; a possible D gene is TRBD1 (5 bases). The V gene lost 0 bases and the J gene lost 5 bases, with 10 bases spanning the gap. The CDR3 consists of 15 residues. CDR3 in DNA: TGTGCCAGCAGTTTAGCAGGCGGGGGGAATGAAAAACTGTTTTTT. Amino acid sequence: CASSLAGGGNEKLFF.

In DNA form, the CDR3 reads TGTGCCAGCAGCCCCCGGGCCGGGACCATGAACACTGAAGCTTTCTTT. Residues: CASSPRAGTMNTEAFF. The gene calls are TRBV7-8 and TRBJ1-1; a weak D match, TRBD1 (5 bases). Per germline, CDR1 SGHVS and CDR2 FQNEAQ. This CDR3 has 16 residues. V was pared by 5 bases and J by 0 bases, with 16 bases between.

The chain uses TRBV7-8 and TRBJ2-1; D uncertain. V shed 1 base and J shed 14 bases, with 12 bases lying between them. This CDR3 has 12 amino acids. Germline CDR1 SGHVS, CDR2 FQNEAQ. The CDR3 is CASSLETAPKFF. As DNA, the CDR3 is TGTGCCAGCAGCTTAGAAACGGCGCCAAAGTTCTTC.

This clonotype came up a few times. The genes are TRBV19 and TRBJ2-2; D may match TRBD1 or TRBD2 (5 bases each). V shed 5 bases and J shed 0 bases, with 13 bases lying between them. The CDR3 contains 16 residues. CDR1 is LNHDA and CDR2 is SQIVND in the germline V gene (reference sequence). The CDR3 here is CASSGRDATNTGELFF. DNA of the CDR3: TGTGCCAGTAGTGGCCGGGACGCCACGAACACCGGGGAGCTGTTTTTT.

The genes are TRBV12-3 or TRBV12-4 and TRBJ2-3, with 9 nucleotides matching TRBD2. This CDR3 contains 16 residues. V lost 2 bases to trimming and J lost 6 bases; unmatched junction nucleotides: 9. CDR3 in amino acids: CASSLLLAGDGDTQYF. The DNA of the CDR3 is TGTGCCAGCAGTTTACTGTTAGCGGGGGACGGGGATACGCAGTATTTT.

This clonotype showed up just a few times. The rearrangement uses TRBV6-1 and TRBJ2-3, with 9 bases aligning to TRBD2. Unmatched junction bases numbered 9, after V lost 4 bases and J lost 4 bases. The CDR3 extends over 16 amino acids. In germline, CDR1 is MNHNS, CDR2 SASEGT. CDR3 bases: TGTGCCAGCAGTGGCCTTCTAGCGGGATTCGCAGATACGCAGTATTTT. Translation: CASSGLLAGFADTQYF.

Ten or more counts support this clonotype. This chain links TRBV7-9 with TRBJ2-4; D may be TRBD2 (6 bases). Germline V lookup: CDR1 SEHNR, CDR2 FQNEAQ (reference sequence). V was pared by 5 bases and J by 2 bases, with 13 bases between. This CDR3 has 15 amino acids. The CDR3 protein is CASSPPGGTKNIQYF. CDR3 coding DNA: TGTGCCAGCAGCCCCCCGGGCGGGACCAAAAACATTCAGTACTTC.

The chain recombines TRBV9 with TRBJ2-1, with 8 bases identical to TRBD2. Germline CDR1 SGDLS, CDR2 YYNGEE. The V and J ends lost 4 bases and 8 bases, in that order; junction bases with no gene match: 14. The CDR3 has 16 residues. The chain's CDR3 is CASSYYGTRSVDEQFF. CDR3 DNA sequence: TGTGCCAGCAGCTACTACGGGACTAGGTCTGTGGATGAGCAGTTCTTC. Supplemented by reference TRBV9 and TRBJ2-1, the full variable domain reads DSGVTQTPKHLITATGQRVTLRCSPRSGDLSVYWYQQSLDQGLQFLIQYYNGEERAKGNILERFSAQQFPDLHSELNLSSLELGDSALYFCASSYYGTRSVDEQFFGPGTRLTVL.

There are many counts of this clonotype. The V call is TRBV7-8, the J call TRBJ2-7, with 10 bases identical to TRBD2. Unmatched junction bases numbered 17, after V lost 6 bases and J lost 9 bases. Germline V gives CDR1 SGHVS, CDR2 FQNEAQ. CDR3 size: 16 residues. The CDR3 here is CASRSGTSALVLRQYF. Here the CDR3 DNA reads TGTGCCAGCAGGTCCGGGACTAGCGCCCTGGTTTTGCGGCAGTACTTC.

This clonotype was seen a few times. This CDR3 reads CASSSVDNSNQPQHF. CDR3 DNA: TGTGCCAGCAGTTCGGTAGATAATAGCAATCAGCCCCAGCATTTT. V is TRBV6-5 and J is TRBJ1-5; D is unclear. Germline-derived CDR1 and CDR2 are MNHEY and SVGAGI. The CDR3 has 15 residues. V was shortened by 4 bases and J by 0 bases, with 10 bases between the two germline ends.

This clonotype was observed many times. V and J are TRBV5-1 and TRBJ2-6; 9 bases match TRBD2. The germline V gene encodes CDR1 SGHRS and CDR2 YFSETQ. The CDR3 consists of 18 residues. V shed 1 base, J shed 2 bases, and the junction held 7 bases outside the gene matches. CDR3 DNA sequence: TGCGCCAGCAGCTTGTATTGGCCTAGCGGGACTGGGGCCAACGTCCTGACTTTC. Translated, it gives CASSLYWPSGTGANVLTF.

The V call is TRBV29-1, the J call TRBJ2-7; a possible D gene is TRBD2 (7 bases). The V and J ends lost 8 bases and 4 bases respectively, with 15 bases between them. Germline CDR1 is SQVTM and CDR2 is ANQGSEA. CDR3 length equals 12 residues. The CDR3 nucleotides are TGCAGCACTTCTAGCGGACAGTACGAGCAGTACTTC. Amino acids: CSTSSGQYEQYF.

This clonotype was counted at least ten times. The rearrangement joins TRBV6-5 to TRBJ1-1; D remains unclear. This CDR3 contains 13 residues. Germline V gene sequence: CDR1 MNHEY, CDR2 SVGAGI. Trimming took off 0 bases at V and 6 bases at J, with 8 bases between the two ends. CDR3: CASSYSGGPEAFF. Here the CDR3 DNA reads TGTGCCAGCAGTTACTCGGGTGGGCCTGAAGCTTTCTTT.

This clonotype was detected ten times or more. The chain is built from TRBV16 and TRBJ1-2; D is ambiguous. V was shortened by 0 bases and J by 4 bases, with 6 bases between the two germline ends. The length of the CDR3 is 13 residues. Per germline, CDR1 KGHSY and CDR2 FQNENV. CDR3 in amino acids: CASSQSAGYGYTF. The DNA of the CDR3 is TGTGCCAGCAGCCAATCCGCAGGCTATGGCTACACCTTC.

The CDR3 loop is CASSTADRGLYEQYF. Here the CDR3 DNA reads TGTGCCAGCAGTACCGCCGACAGGGGGCTCTACGAGCAGTACTTC. The gene calls are TRBV27 and TRBJ2-7; TRBD1 matches 10 bases. This CDR3 has 15 amino acids. V lost 5 bases to trimming and J lost 3 bases; unmatched junction nucleotides: 7. Germline lookup yields CDR1 MNHEY and CDR2 SMNVEV (reference sequence).

This clonotype was recorded a few times. This chain joins TRBV20-1 and TRBJ1-2; 9 bases map to TRBD1. Germline trimming cut 5 bases from V and 4 bases from J; bases unmatched to any gene: 11. Germline V lookup: CDR1 DFQATT, CDR2 SNEGSKA (reference sequence). This CDR3 has 15 amino acids. The CDR3: CSAPWTGEISYGYTF. CDR3 sequence (DNA): TGCAGTGCTCCGTGGACAGGGGAGATTTCCTATGGCTACACCTTC.